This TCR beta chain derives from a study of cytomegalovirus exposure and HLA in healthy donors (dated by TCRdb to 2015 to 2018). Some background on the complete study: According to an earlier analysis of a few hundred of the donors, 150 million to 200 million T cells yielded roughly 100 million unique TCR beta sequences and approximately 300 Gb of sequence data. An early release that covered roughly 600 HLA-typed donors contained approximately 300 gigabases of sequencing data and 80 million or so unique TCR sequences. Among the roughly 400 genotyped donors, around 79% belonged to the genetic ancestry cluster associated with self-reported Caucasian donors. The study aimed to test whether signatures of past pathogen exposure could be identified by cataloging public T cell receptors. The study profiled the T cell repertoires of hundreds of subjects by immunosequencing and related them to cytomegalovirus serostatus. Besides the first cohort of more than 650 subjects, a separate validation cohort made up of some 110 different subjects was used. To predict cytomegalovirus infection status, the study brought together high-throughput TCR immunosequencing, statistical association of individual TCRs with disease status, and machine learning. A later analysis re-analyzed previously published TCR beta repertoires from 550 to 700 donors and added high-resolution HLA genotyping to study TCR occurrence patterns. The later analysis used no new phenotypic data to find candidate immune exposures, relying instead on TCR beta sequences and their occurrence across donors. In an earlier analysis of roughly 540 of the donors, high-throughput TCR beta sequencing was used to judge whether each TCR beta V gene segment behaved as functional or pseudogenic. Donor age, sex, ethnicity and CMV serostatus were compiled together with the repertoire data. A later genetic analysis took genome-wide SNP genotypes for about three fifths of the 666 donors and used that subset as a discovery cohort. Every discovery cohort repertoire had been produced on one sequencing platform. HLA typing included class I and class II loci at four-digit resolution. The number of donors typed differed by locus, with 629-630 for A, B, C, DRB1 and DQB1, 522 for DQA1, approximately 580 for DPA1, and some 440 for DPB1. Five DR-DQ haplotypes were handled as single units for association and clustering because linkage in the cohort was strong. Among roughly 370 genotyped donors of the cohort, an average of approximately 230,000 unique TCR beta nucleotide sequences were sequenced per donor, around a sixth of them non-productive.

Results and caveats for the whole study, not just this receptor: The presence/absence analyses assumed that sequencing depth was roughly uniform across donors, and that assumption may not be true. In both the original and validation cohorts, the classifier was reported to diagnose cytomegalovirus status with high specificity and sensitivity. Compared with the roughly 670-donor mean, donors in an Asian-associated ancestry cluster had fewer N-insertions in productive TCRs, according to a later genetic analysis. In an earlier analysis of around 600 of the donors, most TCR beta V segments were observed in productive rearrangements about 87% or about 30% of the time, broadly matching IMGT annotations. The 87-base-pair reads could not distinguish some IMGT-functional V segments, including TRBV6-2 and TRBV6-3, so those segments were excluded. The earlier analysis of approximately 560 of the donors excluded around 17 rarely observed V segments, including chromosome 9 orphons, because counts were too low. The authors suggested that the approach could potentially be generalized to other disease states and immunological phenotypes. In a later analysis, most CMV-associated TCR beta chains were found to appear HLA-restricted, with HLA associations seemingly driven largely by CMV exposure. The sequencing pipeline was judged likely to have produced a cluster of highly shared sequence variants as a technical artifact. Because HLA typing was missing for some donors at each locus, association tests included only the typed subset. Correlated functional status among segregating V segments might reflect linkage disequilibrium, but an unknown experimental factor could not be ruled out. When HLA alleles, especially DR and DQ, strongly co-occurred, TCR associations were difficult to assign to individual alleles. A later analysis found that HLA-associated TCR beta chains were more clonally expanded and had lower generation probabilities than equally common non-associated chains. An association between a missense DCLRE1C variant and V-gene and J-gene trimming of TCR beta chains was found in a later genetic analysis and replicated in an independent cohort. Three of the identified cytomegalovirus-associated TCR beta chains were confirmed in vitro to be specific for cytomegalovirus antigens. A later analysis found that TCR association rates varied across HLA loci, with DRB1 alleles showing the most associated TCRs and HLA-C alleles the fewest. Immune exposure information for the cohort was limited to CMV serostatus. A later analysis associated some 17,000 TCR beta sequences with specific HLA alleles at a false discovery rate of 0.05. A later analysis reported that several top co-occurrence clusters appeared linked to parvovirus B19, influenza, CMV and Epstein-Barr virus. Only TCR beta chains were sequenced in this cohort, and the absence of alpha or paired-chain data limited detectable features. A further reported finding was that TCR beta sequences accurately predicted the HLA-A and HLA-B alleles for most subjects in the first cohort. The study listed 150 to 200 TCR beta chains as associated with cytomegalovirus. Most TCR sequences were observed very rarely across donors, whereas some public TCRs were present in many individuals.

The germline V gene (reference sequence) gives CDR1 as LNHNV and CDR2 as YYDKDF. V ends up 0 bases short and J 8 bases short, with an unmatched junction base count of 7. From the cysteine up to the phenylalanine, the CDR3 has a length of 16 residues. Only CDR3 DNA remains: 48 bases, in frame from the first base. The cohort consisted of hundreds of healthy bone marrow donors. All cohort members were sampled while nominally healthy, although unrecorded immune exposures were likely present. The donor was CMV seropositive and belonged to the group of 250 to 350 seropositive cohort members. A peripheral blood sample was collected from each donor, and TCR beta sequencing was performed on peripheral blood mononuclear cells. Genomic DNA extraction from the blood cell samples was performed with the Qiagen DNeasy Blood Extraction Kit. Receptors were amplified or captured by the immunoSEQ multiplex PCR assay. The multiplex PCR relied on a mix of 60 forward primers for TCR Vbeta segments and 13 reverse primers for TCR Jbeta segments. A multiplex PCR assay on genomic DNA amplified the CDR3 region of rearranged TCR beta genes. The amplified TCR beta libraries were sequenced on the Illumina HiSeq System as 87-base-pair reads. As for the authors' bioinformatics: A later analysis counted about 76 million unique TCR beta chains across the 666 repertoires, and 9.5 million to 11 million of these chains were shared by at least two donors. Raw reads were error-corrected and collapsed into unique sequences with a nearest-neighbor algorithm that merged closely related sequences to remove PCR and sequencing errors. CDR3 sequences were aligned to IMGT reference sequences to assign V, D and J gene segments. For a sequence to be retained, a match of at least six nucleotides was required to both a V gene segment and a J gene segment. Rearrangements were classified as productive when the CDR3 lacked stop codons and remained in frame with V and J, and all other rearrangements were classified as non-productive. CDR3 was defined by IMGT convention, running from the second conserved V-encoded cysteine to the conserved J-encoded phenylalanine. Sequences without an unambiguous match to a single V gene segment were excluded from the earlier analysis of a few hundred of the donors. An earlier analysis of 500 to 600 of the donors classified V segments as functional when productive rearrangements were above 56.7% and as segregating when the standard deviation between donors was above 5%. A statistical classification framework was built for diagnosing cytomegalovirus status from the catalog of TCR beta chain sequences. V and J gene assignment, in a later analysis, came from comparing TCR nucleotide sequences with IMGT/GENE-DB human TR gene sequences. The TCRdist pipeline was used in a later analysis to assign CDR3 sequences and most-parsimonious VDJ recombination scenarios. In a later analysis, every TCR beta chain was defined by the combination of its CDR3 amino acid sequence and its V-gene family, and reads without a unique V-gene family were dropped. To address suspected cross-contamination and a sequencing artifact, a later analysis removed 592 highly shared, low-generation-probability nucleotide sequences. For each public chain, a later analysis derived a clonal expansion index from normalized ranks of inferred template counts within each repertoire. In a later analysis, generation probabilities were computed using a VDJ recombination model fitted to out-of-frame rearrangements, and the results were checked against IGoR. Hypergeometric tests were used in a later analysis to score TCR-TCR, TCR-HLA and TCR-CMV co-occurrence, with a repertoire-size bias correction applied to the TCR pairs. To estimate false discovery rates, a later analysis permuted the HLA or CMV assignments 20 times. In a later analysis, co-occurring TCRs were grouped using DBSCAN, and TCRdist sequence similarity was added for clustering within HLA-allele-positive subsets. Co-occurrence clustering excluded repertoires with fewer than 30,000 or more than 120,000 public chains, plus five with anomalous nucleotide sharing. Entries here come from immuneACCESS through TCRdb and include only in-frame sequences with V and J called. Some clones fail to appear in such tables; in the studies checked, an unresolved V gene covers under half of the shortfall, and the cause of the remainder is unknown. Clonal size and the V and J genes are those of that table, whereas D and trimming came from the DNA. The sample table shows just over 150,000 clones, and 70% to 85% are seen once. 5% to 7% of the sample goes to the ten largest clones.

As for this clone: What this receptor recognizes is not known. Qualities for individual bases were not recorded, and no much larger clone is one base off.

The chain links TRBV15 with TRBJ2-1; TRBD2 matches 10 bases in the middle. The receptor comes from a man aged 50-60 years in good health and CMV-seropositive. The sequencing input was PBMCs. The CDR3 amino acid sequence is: CATSREGTSVRHEQFF. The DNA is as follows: TGTGCCACCAGCAGAGAGGGGACTAGCGTACGGCATGAGCAGTTCTTC.